This entry lists 26 T cell receptor beta chains sequenced from one sample in a study of shared clonotypes between healthy human individuals. The naive CD8 population came from CD45RO-negative cells selected for CCR7, without terminally differentiated effector memory CD45RA+ cells. Some clones are missing from TCRdb's copy, which holds only in-frame ones; the method was immunoSEQ multiplex PCR. Seen here are some 1,900,000 clones, about 95% observed once, and the top ten hold around 1%. Sequenced: naive CD8+ T cells sorted from blood. The receptors come from a man younger than 30 in good health.

Here the CDR3 DNA reads TGTGCCAGCTCACCATACAGGGGAGGCTACGAGCAGTACTTC. This gives the protein CASSPYRGGYEQYF. The chain recombines TRBV18 with TRBJ2-7; TRBD1 might be the D (7 bases). The V gene lost 2 bases and the J gene lost 3 bases, with 11 bases spanning the gap. Germline lookup yields CDR1 KGHSH and CDR2 LQKENI. The CDR3 loop spans 14 amino acids.

This clone was recorded once. J is TRBJ2-1 and V is TRBV27; D assignment may be TRBD1 or TRBD2 (6 bases each). The length of the CDR3 is 12 residues. Germline loops: CDR1 MNHEY, CDR2 SMNVEV (reference sequence). V lost 6 bases and J 11 bases, leaving 14 bases between the germline ends. The CDR3 bases are TGTGCCAGCAGACTAGGGGGGATTAAGCAGTTCTTC. Amino acid sequence: CASRLGGIKQFF.

V and J are TRBV27 and TRBJ2-7; 8 bases fit TRBD1. Per germline, CDR1 MNHEY and CDR2 SMNVEV (reference sequence). The ends lost 5 bases at V and 3 bases at J; junction bases unmatched: 6. The CDR3 is made up of 14 amino acids. The chain's CDR3 is CASSISGQGYEQYF. For the CDR3, the DNA is TGTGCCAGCAGTATCTCCGGACAGGGCTACGAGCAGTACTTC.

This sequence joins TRBV28 and TRBJ2-7; 8 nucleotides match TRBD1. The trim removed 3 bases at V and 2 bases at J, leaving 3 bases unmatched. CDR3 length: 14 residues. CDR1 MDHEN and CDR2 SYDVKM come from the germline V gene. CDR3 in DNA: TGTGCCAGCAGTTTTCTGGGACAGGCCTACGAGCAGTACTTC. As protein: CASSFLGQAYEQYF.

This chain joins TRBV28 and TRBJ2-2; TRBD2 is a possible D gene (5 bases). From germline, CDR1 is MDHEN and CDR2 SYDVKM. The length of the CDR3 is 16 residues. Trimming took off 4 bases at V and 0 bases at J, with 12 bases between the two ends. CDR3 sequence: CASSSNGVPNTGELFF. In DNA form, the CDR3 reads TGTGCCAGCAGTTCCAACGGGGTGCCGAACACCGGGGAGCTGTTTTTT.

The CDR3 coding sequence is TGTGCCAGCGGGTCCGCGACTAGCACAGATACGCAGTATTTT. Protein sequence: CASGSATSTDTQYF. The rearrangement joins TRBV6-6 to TRBJ2-3; D call uncertain. The CDR3 covers 14 residues. V was pared by 8 bases and J by 0 bases, with 12 bases between. Per germline, CDR1 MNHNY and CDR2 SVGAGI (reference sequence).

In its sample, this clone was seen once. The chain employs TRBV6-1 and TRBJ2-1; a possible D gene is TRBD1 (5 bases). CDR1 is MNHNS and CDR2 is SASEGT in the germline V gene. The CDR3 is 17 amino acids. V shed 1 base and J shed 3 bases, with 16 bases lying between them. In DNA form, the CDR3 reads TGTGCCAGCAGTGAAGGGAAGGGCAGGGAAAACTACAATGAGCAGTTCTTC. Protein sequence: CASSEGKGRENYNEQFF.

The chain carries TRBV7-9 and TRBJ2-5; TRBD1 aligns across 8 bases. The length of the CDR3 is 15 residues. J lost 5 bases, V lost 1 base, and 6 bases had no gene match. CDR1 and CDR2 (germline): SEHNR, FQNEAQ (reference sequence). The CDR3 DNA follows: TGTGCCAGCAGCTTAGTGGCTCAGGGGGCTGAGACCCAGTACTTC. Its protein is CASSLVAQGAETQYF.

About this clone: Other nucleotide sequences from this sample produce the same CDR3. The V call is TRBV27, the J call TRBJ2-7; no reliable D call. The CDR3 contains 13 residues. V shed 3 bases and J shed 2 bases, with 8 bases lying between them. The germline V gene encodes CDR1 MNHEY and CDR2 SMNVEV (reference sequence). CDR3 region: CASSLSRTYEQYF. The CDR3 DNA sequence: TGTGCCAGCAGTTTGTCCAGAACCTACGAGCAGTACTTC.

The rearrangement uses TRBV30 and TRBJ2-1; TRBD2 might be the D (6 bases). V lost 0 bases and J 8 bases, leaving 20 bases between the germline ends. The CDR3 has 16 amino acids. Looked up from germline, CDR1 is GTSNPN and CDR2 is SVGIG (reference sequence). CDR3 sequence reads: CAWSVPAGGLNYEQFF. The CDR3 DNA sequence: TGTGCCTGGAGTGTACCGGCCGGGGGTCTTAACTATGAGCAGTTCTTC.

V gene TRBV27 combines with J gene TRBJ2-7; perhaps D is TRBD1 or TRBD2 (7 bases each). CDR3 length: 15 residues. V was cut by 2 bases and J by 2 bases, with 13 bases left in between. Germline V lookup: CDR1 MNHEY, CDR2 SMNVEV (reference sequence). Here the CDR3 reads CASSLRAGGAYEQYF. CDR3 nucleotide sequence: TGTGCCAGCAGTTTAAGGGCAGGGGGGGCCTACGAGCAGTACTTC.

J is TRBJ2-3 and V is TRBV7-2, with D possibly matching TRBD2 (5 bases). Germline loops: CDR1 SGHTA, CDR2 FQGNSA. The CDR3 consists of 15 residues. Trimming shortened V by 5 bases and J by 1 base, and 13 bases separated the two germline ends. CDR3 amino acids: CASSPFREGTDTQYF. DNA for the CDR3: TGTGCCAGCAGCCCCTTCCGGGAAGGCACAGATACGCAGTATTTT.

This clone was counted once. The V call is TRBV6-1, the J call TRBJ2-7; D possibly matches TRBD1 or TRBD2 (5 bases each). Germline lookup yields CDR1 MNHNS and CDR2 SASEGT. The CDR3 consists of 15 residues. V gave up 1 base and J gave up 4 bases, with 14 bases separating them. The CDR3 region is CASSEGNYGGYEQYF. In DNA form, the CDR3 reads TGTGCCAGCAGTGAAGGAAACTATGGGGGTTACGAGCAGTACTTC.

The count of this clone is one. The chain couples TRBV19 to TRBJ1-1; 7 bases line up with TRBD1. Trimming took 3 bases from V and 0 from J; bases not matched to a gene: 16. CDR1 is LNHDA and CDR2 is SQIVND in the germline V gene (reference sequence). This CDR3 spans 19 amino acids. The CDR3 nucleotides read TGTGCCAGTAGTATTCTGCTGTGGGGACAGCGGGGCTTGAACACTGAAGCTTTCTTT. This encodes CASSILLWGQRGLNTEAFF.

The gene calls are TRBV28 and TRBJ2-1; no reliable D call. The CDR3 runs 12 residues. In germline, CDR1 is MDHEN, CDR2 SYDVKM. V lost 5 bases to trimming and J lost 4 bases, with 6 bases between them. The CDR3 nucleotides read TGTGCCAGCAGTACCATATACAATGAGCAGTTCTTC. This translates into CASSTIYNEQFF.

The chain is built from TRBV5-1 and TRBJ2-7, with D possibly matching TRBD1 (6 bases). Trimming removed 4 bases from V and 2 bases from J, with 13 bases in between. CDR3 length: 14 amino acids. CDR1 and CDR2 from the germline V gene are SGHRS and YFSETQ. The CDR3 reads CASSPKAGAYEQYF. In DNA, the CDR3 is TGCGCCAGCAGCCCCAAGGCAGGGGCCTACGAGCAGTACTTC.

Written as DNA, the CDR3 is TGCGCCAGCAGCCAATCCGGGACAGAGATTTACGAGCAGTACTTC. Translating gives CASSQSGTEIYEQYF. The chain uses TRBV4-3 and TRBJ2-7; the match to TRBD1 covers 7 bases. The V gene end was trimmed by 2 bases and the J gene end by 4 bases; junction bases not matched to a gene: 8. The CDR3 is 15 amino acids. From germline, CDR1 is LGHNA and CDR2 YSLEER.

The table lists this clone with a count of one. The rearrangement uses TRBV28 and TRBJ2-1; tentative D call: TRBD2 (6 bases). Germline loops: CDR1 MDHEN, CDR2 SYDVKM. This CDR3 region has 16 residues. The V end was cut by 6 bases, the J end by 0 bases, with 15 bases between. The CDR3 here is CASSSHGGSSYNEQFF. CDR3 in DNA: TGTGCCAGCAGCTCTCATGGGGGGAGCTCCTACAATGAGCAGTTCTTC.

V and J are TRBV9 and TRBJ2-3; tentative D call: TRBD2 (6 bases). The germline gives CDR1 SGDLS, CDR2 YYNGEE. Trimming cost V 4 bases and J 5 bases, with 20 bases left between them. The CDR3 spans 16 residues. CDR3 sequence (DNA): TGTGCCAGCAGCCATCACTATGACTCGGGAGAAGATACGCAGTATTTT. Protein sequence: CASSHHYDSGEDTQYF.

V usage is TRBV11-2 and J usage is TRBJ2-1, with 8 bases identical to TRBD2. Germline CDR1 reads SGHAT; CDR2 reads FQNNGV. This CDR3 has 15 amino acids. J was trimmed by 3 bases and V by 6 bases; bases with no gene match: 7. The CDR3: CASSSLSGIYNEQFF. The CDR3 bases are TGTGCCAGCAGTTCACTTAGCGGGATCTACAATGAGCAGTTCTTC.

The chain recombines TRBV7-9 with TRBJ2-1, with 7 bases fitting TRBD1. This CDR3 is 14 amino acids long. The ends lost 5 bases at V and 8 bases at J; junction bases unmatched: 9. CDR1 is SEHNR and CDR2 is FQNEAQ in the germline V gene (reference sequence). Here the CDR3 DNA reads TGTGCCAGCAGCCCGAGACAGGGCGGAGATGAGCAGTTCTTC. Protein sequence: CASSPRQGGDEQFF.

The chain uses TRBV27 and TRBJ2-1, with D uncertain. Trimming shortened V by 2 bases and J by 3 bases, and 8 bases separated the two germline ends. Germline loops: CDR1 MNHEY, CDR2 SMNVEV (reference sequence). CDR3 length equals 14 residues. The CDR3: CASSLRSIYNEQFF. DNA of the CDR3: TGTGCCAGCAGTTTACGGAGTATCTACAATGAGCAGTTCTTC.

The genes are TRBV7-9 and TRBJ1-4; no firm D call. The germline V gene encodes CDR1 SEHNR and CDR2 FQNEAQ (reference sequence). Trimming removed 5 bases at V and 7 bases at J, with 11 bases between. This CDR3 is 13 amino acids long. The CDR3 DNA reads TGTGCCAGCAGCCCCGGGGTAGGTGAAAAACTGTTTTTT. Encoded protein: CASSPGVGEKLFF.

The rearrangement joins TRBV27 to TRBJ2-1; D possibly corresponds to TRBD2 (6 bases). Trimming removed 5 bases from V and 9 bases from J, with 17 bases in between. The CDR3 totals 14 residues. Germline values: CDR1 MNHEY, CDR2 SMNVEV (reference sequence). CDR3 sequence: CASSPGLFQSEQFF. The CDR3, as DNA: TGTGCCAGCAGTCCGGGACTGTTTCAAAGTGAGCAGTTCTTC.

V gene TRBV6-1 combines with J gene TRBJ2-1; D gene unclear. Trimming left V 1 base short and J 2 bases short, with 15 bases between. The CDR3 is made up of 17 amino acids. Germline V gives CDR1 MNHNS, CDR2 SASEGT. CDR3 bases: TGTGCCAGCAGTGAAGGGAAACTACCCTCGCCCTACAATGAGCAGTTCTTC. This sequence encodes CASSEGKLPSPYNEQFF.

This chain joins TRBV7-9 and TRBJ2-1; D possibly corresponds to TRBD2 (6 bases). The CDR3 extends over 15 amino acids. Germline CDR1 SEHNR, CDR2 FQNEAQ (reference sequence). Trimming removed 0 bases from V and 7 bases from J, with 13 bases in between. The CDR3 reads CASSLAEGSRNEQFF. CDR3 DNA sequence: TGTGCCAGCAGCTTAGCGGAGGGGTCACGGAATGAGCAGTTCTTC.